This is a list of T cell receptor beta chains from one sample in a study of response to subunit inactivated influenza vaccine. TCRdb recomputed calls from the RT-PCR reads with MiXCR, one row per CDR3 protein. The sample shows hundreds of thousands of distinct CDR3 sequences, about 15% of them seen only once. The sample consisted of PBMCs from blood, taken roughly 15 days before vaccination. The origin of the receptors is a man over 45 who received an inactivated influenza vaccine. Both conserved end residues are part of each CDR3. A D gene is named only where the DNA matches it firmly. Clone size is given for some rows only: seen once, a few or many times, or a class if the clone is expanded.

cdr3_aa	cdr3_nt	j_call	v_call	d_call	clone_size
CASSSRSGAYNEQFF	TGTGCCAGCAGCTCTCGTAGCGGGGCCTACAATGAGCAGTTCTTC	TRBJ2-1	TRBV7-8	TRBD2	many
CASRVLAGVNEQFF	TGCGCCAGCAGAGTCCTAGCGGGAGTCAATGAGCAGTTCTTC	TRBJ2-1	TRBV5-1	TRBD2	-
CASSRTSGSGNEQFF	TGCGCCAGCAGCCGGACTAGCGGGAGTGGGAATGAGCAGTTCTTC	TRBJ2-1	TRBV4-3	TRBD2	few
CASSLNSNRNTEAFF	TGTGCCAGCTCACTTAATAGTAATAGGAACACTGAAGCTTTCTTT	TRBJ1-1	TRBV18	-	-
CASSAGPYTGELFF	TGCGCCAGCAGCGCGGGGCCCTACACCGGGGAGCTGTTTTTT	TRBJ2-2	TRBV5-1	-	-
CASSGTYTGYEQYF	TGTGCCAGCAGCGGAACCTACACAGGCTACGAGCAGTACTTC	TRBJ2-7	TRBV9	-	few
CASSFIAGGDTQYF	TGTGCCAGCAGTTTCATAGCGGGTGGAGATACGCAGTATTTT	TRBJ2-3	TRBV6-5	TRBD2	-
CASSVDQGRGIDIQYF	TGTGCCAGCAGCGTAGATCAGGGGCGAGGTATAGACATTCAGTACTTC	TRBJ2-4	TRBV9	-	few
CASSSYPTSGSHLSYNEHFF	TGTGCCAGCAGTTCTTATCCGACTAGCGGGAGCCATCTCTCCTACAATGAGCACTTCTTC	TRBJ2-1	TRBV12-3/TRBV12-4	TRBD2	-
CASSLGEGYGYTF	TGTGCCAGCAGTTTGGGGGAGGGATATGGCTACACCTTC	TRBJ1-2	TRBV12-3/TRBV12-4	-	-
CASSRRGDTQYF	TGTGCCAGCAGCCGGCGGGGAGATACGCAGTATTTT	TRBJ2-3	TRBV3-1	-	-
CASSYGFANTEAFF	TGTGCCAGCAGTTACGGGTTTGCGAACACTGAAGCTTTCTTT	TRBJ1-1	TRBV6-2/TRBV6-3	-	few
CSAREAASSYEQYF	TGCAGTGCTAGAGAAGCGGCGAGTTCCTACGAGCAGTACTTC	TRBJ2-7	TRBV20-1	-	-
CASSYLTHRVRGEQYF	TGTGCCAGCAGTTACTTGACTCACAGGGTACGGGGCGAGCAGTACTTC	TRBJ2-7	TRBV6-5	-	-
CSVQTANSNQPQHF	TGCAGCGTTCAGACAGCAAATAGCAATCAGCCCCAGCATTTT	TRBJ1-5	TRBV29-1	-	-
CASSLLLSTQYF	TGTGCCAGCAGCCTACTACTCAGTACGCAGTATTTT	TRBJ2-3	TRBV28	-	few
CSARDTRGGQYGELFF	TGCAGTGCTAGAGATACGCGGGGGGGCCAATACGGGGAGCTGTTTTTT	TRBJ2-2	TRBV20-1	TRBD2	-
CSAPDPRDLSPLHF	TGCAGTGCGCCCGACCCCCGGGACCTATCACCCCTCCACTTT	TRBJ1-6	TRBV20-1	-	-
CASSRPPRGYNEQFF	TGTGCCAGCAGTAGACCTCCCAGGGGGTACAATGAGCAGTTCTTC	TRBJ2-1	TRBV27	TRBD1	many
CSALDSNSYEQYF	TGCAGTGCTCTTGACAGTAATTCCTACGAGCAGTACTTC	TRBJ2-7	TRBV20-1	-	-
CASSLTHSPLHF	TGTGCCAGCAGCCTGACCCATTCACCCCTCCACTTT	TRBJ1-6	TRBV7-2	-	few
CASDSRDTQYF	TGTGCCAGCGACAGCAGAGATACGCAGTATTTT	TRBJ2-3	TRBV2	-	-
CSVSSGRFSGTDTQYF	TGCAGTGTCTCCAGCGGGAGGTTCTCTGGCACAGATACGCAGTATTTT	TRBJ2-3	TRBV20-1	TRBD2	few
CASSQPGGPQHF	TGTGCCAGCAGCCAACCGGGCGGGCCCCAGCATTTT	TRBJ1-5	TRBV14	-	few
CSAIQAENSYNEQFF	TGCAGTGCTATTCAGGCGGAGAACTCCTACAATGAGCAGTTCTTC	TRBJ2-1	TRBV20-1	-	-
CASTPISRSSTDTQYF	TGTGCCAGCACCCCGATTAGCAGATCTAGCACAGATACGCAGTATTTT	TRBJ2-3	TRBV3-1	-	-
CASSIARLRLHYNEQFF	TGTGCCAGTAGTATAGCAAGACTACGTTTACACTACAATGAGCAGTTCTTC	TRBJ2-1	TRBV19	-	-
CASSPWRGPTDTQYF	TGTGCCAGCAGCCCATGGAGGGGTCCCACAGATACGCAGTATTTT	TRBJ2-3	TRBV7-2	-	few
CASSLTGSDTQYF	TGTGCCAGCAGCTTGACGGGGTCAGATACGCAGTATTTT	TRBJ2-3	TRBV7-9	-	few
CASSQDPGQGRAGELFF	TGCGCCAGCAGCCAGGACCCGGGACAGGGGAGGGCCGGGGAGCTGTTTTTT	TRBJ2-2	TRBV4-3	TRBD1	many
CASTSDHGPYEQYF	TGTGCCAGCACCTCAGATCACGGCCCCTACGAGCAGTACTTC	TRBJ2-7	TRBV7-2	-	few
CASSEFGDRLTSYEQYF	TGTGCCAGCAGTGAATTTGGGGACAGGCTGACCTCCTACGAGCAGTACTTC	TRBJ2-7	TRBV2	TRBD1	many